This paragraph reports one TCR beta chain. Antigen: not known. The data originate from a study of vaccination effects on CD4 cells after COVID-19. Background on the study: It was a median of 72 days after the second dose that post-vaccine samples were obtained.

Study conclusions and caveats: Infection-derived and vaccine-derived clones contracted markedly late after vaccination.

When less than 11 days of culture had elapsed, CD4+ T cells were isolated. All participants had two doses of either the BNT162b2 or mRNA-1273 vaccine. Using immunoSEQ multiplex PCR, the repertoire was profiled, and TCRdb retains in-frame clones only, with some absent. The table records 65,000 to 90,000 clones, around 70% of them present only once. The receptor was derived from a human donor who received a COVID-19 vaccine. The starting material was CD4+ T cells from PBMCs cultured without peptide, obtained after COVID-19 vaccination.

CDR3 protein: CASSSAGTGGLNTEAFF. The CDR3, as DNA: TGTGCCAGCAGCTCCGCCGGGACAGGGGGTTTGAACACTGAAGCTTTCTTT. The chain joins TRBV7-3 to TRBJ1-1; 11 bases map to TRBD1. V lost 4 bases, J lost 0 bases, and 7 bases stayed unmatched. Germline CDR1 is SGHTA and CDR2 is FQGTGA. The CDR3 spans 17 residues.